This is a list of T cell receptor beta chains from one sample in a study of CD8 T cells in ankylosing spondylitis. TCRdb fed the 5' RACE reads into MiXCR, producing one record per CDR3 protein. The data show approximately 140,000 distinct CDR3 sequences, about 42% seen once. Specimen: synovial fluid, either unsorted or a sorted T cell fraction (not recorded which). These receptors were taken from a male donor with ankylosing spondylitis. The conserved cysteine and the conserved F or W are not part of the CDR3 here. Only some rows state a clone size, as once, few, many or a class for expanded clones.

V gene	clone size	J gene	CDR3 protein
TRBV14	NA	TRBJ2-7	ASSPGGASWGIEQY
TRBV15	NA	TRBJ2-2	ATSRDGRAPTGELF
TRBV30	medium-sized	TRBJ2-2	AWSVRIRSAGELF
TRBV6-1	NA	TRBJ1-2	ASSEAPIANYGYT
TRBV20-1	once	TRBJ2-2	SARPSELAGAPGELF
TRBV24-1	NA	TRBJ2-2	ATSGTLNTGELF
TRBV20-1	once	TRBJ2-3	SARVTEASGRHYGDTQY
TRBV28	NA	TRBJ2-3	ASSTIALTDTQY
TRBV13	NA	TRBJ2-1	ASSFGRSHQRGQF
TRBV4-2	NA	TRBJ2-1	ASSQDPAGGHNEQF
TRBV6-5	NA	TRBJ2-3	ASSFWPLGADTQY
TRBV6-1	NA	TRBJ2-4	ASSESDLKSIQY
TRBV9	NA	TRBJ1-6	ASSAGAGMSSYNSPLH
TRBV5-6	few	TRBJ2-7	ASSLLELPPYEQY
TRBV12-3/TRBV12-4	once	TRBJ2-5	ASRDRGQETQY
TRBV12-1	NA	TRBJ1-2	ASSAYGYT
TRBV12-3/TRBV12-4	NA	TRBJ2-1	AGDNEQF
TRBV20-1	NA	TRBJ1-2	SALHRENYGYT
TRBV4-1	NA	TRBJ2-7	ASSHAPRRNYEQY
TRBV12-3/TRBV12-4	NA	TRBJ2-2	ASSFRRRHTGVLF
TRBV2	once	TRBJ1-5	ASSDWDRAGTPQH
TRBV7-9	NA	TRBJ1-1	ASSTSPGTQQAF
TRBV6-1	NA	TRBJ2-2	ASSEGPGDTGELF
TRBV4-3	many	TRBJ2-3	ASSPGGLGDTQY
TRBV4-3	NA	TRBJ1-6	ASSQDLSSYNSPLH
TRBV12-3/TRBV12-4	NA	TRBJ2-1	ASSLLTSAHNEQF
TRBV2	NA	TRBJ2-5	ASISAWTQY
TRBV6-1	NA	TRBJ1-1	ASSPGLGNTEAF
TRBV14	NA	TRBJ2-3	ASSHHTTGATSTDTQY
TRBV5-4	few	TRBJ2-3	ASSLEASGRALSTDTQY
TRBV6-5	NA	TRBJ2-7	ASSYYFRDRGYEQY
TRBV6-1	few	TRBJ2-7	ASSPGTAPYEQY
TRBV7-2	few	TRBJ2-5	ASSLVGGTETQY
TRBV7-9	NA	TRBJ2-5	ASSLGIKGQETQY
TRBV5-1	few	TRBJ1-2	ASSQYGLGYT
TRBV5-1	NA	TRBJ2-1	ASNRDPSSYNEQF
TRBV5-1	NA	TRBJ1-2	ASRLGGEPPLNYGYT
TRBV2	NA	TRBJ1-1	ASSEGRGNTEAF
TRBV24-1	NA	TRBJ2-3	ATSDLGRPDTQY
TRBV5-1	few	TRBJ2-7	ASSPIRDRNYEQY
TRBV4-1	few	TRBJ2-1	ASSQDGTSGGGPYNEQF
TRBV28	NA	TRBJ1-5	ASRTYRGRGPQH
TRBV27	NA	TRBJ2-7	ASGNRDRFYEQY
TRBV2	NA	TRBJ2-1	ASSDPAGDHYNEQF